This record concerns one T cell receptor beta chain sequence. Its antigen is undetermined. The investigators reverse transcribed all of the isolated RNA, so they sequenced expressed TCRB transcripts. Produced via immunoSEQ multiplex PCR; TCRdb's table is partial and in-frame only. The sample contains about 68,000 clones, nearly 50% of which appear only once. These data belong to a study of beta chain features in type 1 diabetes. Findings and limits, study-wide: In every one of the four CD4+ subsets, TCRB CDR3s were moderately but significantly shorter in Type 1 diabetes patients. Type 1 diabetes patients showed fewer insertions and more deletions at VDJ junctions. No resolution was reached here on whether HLA type influences TCRB rearrangement.

With 2 bases clipped from V and 8 bases from J, the junction kept 5 bases outside the gene matches. From germline, CDR1 is SGHTA and CDR2 FQGNSA. The CDR3 covers 14 residues. The clonotype comes from a man aged 25-40 years with type 1 diabetes. The gene calls are TRBV7-2 and TRBJ2-1, with 8 bases that match TRBD2. Sequencing was performed on central memory CD4+ T cells from blood. The CDR3 reads CASSLTGGGYEQFF. The CDR3 nucleotides read TGTGCCAGCAGCTTAACCGGGGGGGGCTATGAGCAGTTCTTC.